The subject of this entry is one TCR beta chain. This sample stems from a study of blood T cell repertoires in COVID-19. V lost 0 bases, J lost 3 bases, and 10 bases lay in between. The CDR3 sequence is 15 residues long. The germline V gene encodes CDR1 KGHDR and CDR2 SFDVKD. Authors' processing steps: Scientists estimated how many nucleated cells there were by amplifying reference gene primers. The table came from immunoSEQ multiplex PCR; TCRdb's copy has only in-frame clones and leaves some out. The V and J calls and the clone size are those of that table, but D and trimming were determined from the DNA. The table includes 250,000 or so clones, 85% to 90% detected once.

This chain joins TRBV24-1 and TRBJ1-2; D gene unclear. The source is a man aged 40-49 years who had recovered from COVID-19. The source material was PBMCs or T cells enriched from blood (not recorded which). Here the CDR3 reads CATSDLEISDYGYTF. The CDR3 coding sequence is TGTGCCACCAGTGATTTGGAGATCTCGGACTATGGCTACACCTTC.